This T cell receptor (beta chain) was found in a study of metastatic and nonmetastatic thyroid tumors. Study details: Peripheral blood and tumor or nodule samples from malignant and benign thyroid patients were compared. Study findings and constraints: Benign nodules were reported to have significantly lower TCR beta diversity than malignant thyroid tumors, in blood and tumor.

Patients had received no treatment of any kind before thyroid surgery. Original data processing: Researchers built a distant-metastasis classifier for papillary thyroid cancer that drew on CDR3 differences across clinicopathological groups. TCRdb re-called clones via MiXCR from the PCR reads. TCRdb's processing, not the study's, gives the V and J calls here. The data hold about 8,100 clones, with approximately 40% observed a single time. CDR1 GTSNPN and CDR2 SVGIG come from the germline V gene (reference sequence). Trimming shortened V by 0 bases and J by 4 bases, and 15 bases separated the two germline ends. The CDR3 sequence is 16 residues long. Regarding this clone: Antigen specificity is unknown.

This chain links TRBV30 with TRBJ1-4; no definite D call. This receptor was identified in a male donor with papillary thyroid cancer or a benign thyroid nodule (not recorded which). Some clones in this sample may be carry-over from other donors' samples. Sequencing was performed on tumor tissue. CDR3 amino acids: CAWSVGAPKGNEKLFF. The CDR3, as DNA: TGTGCCTGGAGTGTAGGCGCCCCGAAGGGTAATGAAAAACTGTTTTTT.